Below are 6 T cell receptor beta chains sequenced from a single sample in a study of blood T cell repertoires in COVID-19. The data were produced by immunoSEQ multiplex PCR, yet TCRdb's version contains in-frame clones alone and is incomplete. This sample has approximately 25,000 clones, with around 83% found just once. Sequencing was carried out using peripheral blood. These receptors were collected from a human donor in a cohort sampled during active COVID-19.

The chain joins TRBV19 to TRBJ2-3, with TRBD2 identical over 14 bases. V trimming: 6 bases; J trimming: 0 bases; junction bases outside the gene matches: 5. Germline lookup yields CDR1 LNHDA and CDR2 SQIVND (reference sequence). The CDR3 runs 17 residues. The CDR3: CASRTSGGAFSTDTQYF. In DNA form, the CDR3 reads TGTGCCAGTAGGACTAGCGGGGGGGCCTTTAGCACAGATACGCAGTATTTT.

V is TRBV7-9 and J is TRBJ2-4; TRBD1 matches 8 bases. This CDR3 has 16 residues. The germline CDR1 and CDR2 sequences are SEHNR and FQNEAQ (reference sequence). The V gene end was trimmed by 5 bases and the J gene end by 0 bases; junction bases not matched to a gene: 6. The CDR3 reads CASSPGGVIAKNIQYF. The CDR3 DNA reads as TGTGCCAGCAGCCCAGGGGGCGTAATAGCCAAAAACATTCAGTACTTC.

This chain joins TRBV18 and TRBJ2-5, with no clear D. V lost 2 bases, J lost 1 base, and 14 bases lay in between. Germline CDR1 reads KGHSH; CDR2 reads LQKENI. CDR3 length: 16 amino acids. In DNA, the CDR3 is TGTGCCAGCTCACCAGTCGTACCAGGCCTCCAAGAGACCCAGTACTTC. Amino acid sequence: CASSPVVPGLQETQYF. The whole variable domain, filled in from reference TRBV18 and TRBJ2-5, reads NAGVMQNPRHLVRRRGQEARLRCSPMKGHSHVYWYRQLPEEGLKFMVYLQKENIIDESGMPKERFSAEFPKEGPSILRIQQVVRGDSAAYFCASSPVVPGLQETQYFGPGTRLLVL.

The chain is built from TRBV5-6 and TRBJ2-2; 8 bases line up with TRBD2. Losses at the gene ends were 4 bases for V and 3 bases for J; bases not matched to a gene: 8. The length of the CDR3 is 16 residues. CDR1 is SGHDT and CDR2 is YYEEEE in the germline V gene. The CDR3 DNA reads as TGTGCCAGCAGCCCCTTTCGGGGGGGCGACACCGGGGAGCTGTTTTTT. Translating it yields CASSPFRGGDTGELFF.

The chain couples TRBV27 to TRBJ2-3; maybe TRBD1 (6 bases). The V end was cut by 3 bases, the J end by 2 bases, with 9 bases between. The CDR3 spans 14 residues. Germline-derived CDR1 and CDR2 are MNHEY and SMNVEV (reference sequence). CDR3 DNA: TGTGCCAGCAGTTTCGGACAGTACACAGATACGCAGTATTTT. It translates to CASSFGQYTDTQYF.

The rearrangement joins TRBV19 to TRBJ2-1; D perhaps matches TRBD1 (5 bases). The CDR3 contains 14 residues. V lost 10 bases and J 8 bases, leaving 21 bases between the germline ends. Germline loops: CDR1 LNHDA, CDR2 SQIVND (reference sequence). CDR3 coding DNA: TGTGCCACCAGTGGCCGGAGTAGGGGCTATGAGCAGTTCTTC. Protein product: CATSGRSRGYEQFF.